This TCR beta chain was captured by sequencing in a study of T cell changes during pregnancy in multiple sclerosis. The data were produced by immunoSEQ multiplex PCR, yet TCRdb's version contains in-frame clones alone and is incomplete. The table has tens of thousands of clones, more than 70% seen once; the top ten hold approximately 6.3%. The CDR3 loop spans 13 amino acids. Trimming removed 6 bases at V and 7 bases at J, with 16 bases between. Per the germline V gene, CDR1 is MDHEN and CDR2 is SYDVKM. The chain couples TRBV28 to TRBJ2-7, with D perhaps TRBD2 (5 bases). Source: CD8+ T cells from peripheral blood mononuclear cells, taken after pregnancy. This receptor was obtained from a female donor in good health, enrolled as a control in a pregnancy study. The CDR3 sequence is CASRQSPTREQYF. The CDR3 DNA sequence: TGTGCCAGCAGACAATCTCCCACTAGGGAGCAGTACTTC.